This T cell receptor beta chain came from a study of cytotoxic CD8 clonotypes in ibrutinib-treated CLL. On the study more broadly: Overall, 25 or so responses were partial and 2 complete; following median around 70 months, about 15 patients stayed remitted and around twelve progressed. Study-level findings and limits: Elevated clonality accompanied ibrutinib response, with a return toward baseline values at progression. Public clonotypes, an uncommon group, contracted or remained stable on treatment.

On this clone: Its antigen is not identified.

The CDR3 loop spans 14 amino acids. Germline V gene data show CDR1 as SEHNR and CDR2 as FQNEAQ (reference sequence). Between the trimmed V and J ends, which lost 2 bases and 6 bases, there was a span of 10 bases. The protocol was immunoSEQ multiplex PCR, while the TCRdb copy is restricted to in-frame clones and leaves out a portion. The sample yields over 100,000 clones, 80% to 90% seen once. V gene TRBV7-9 combines with J gene TRBJ2-2, with D perhaps TRBD2 (6 bases). The material sequenced was PBMCs, taken after 24 months of ibrutinib treatment. The clonotype was recovered from a human donor with chronic lymphocytic leukemia. The CDR3 nucleotides are TGTGCCAGCAGCTTACGCCGGGAGTCCGGGGAGCTGTTTTTT. Translation gives CASSLRRESGELFF.